This T cell receptor (beta chain) comes out of a study of Graves' ophthalmopathy and Graves' hyperthyroidism. Points from the study as a whole: Detection in blood was also observed for most expanded thyroid clonotypes above 0.001 frequency. Forecasting of ophthalmopathy progression by the model achieved about 69% sensitivity and roughly 72% specificity.

Clinicians made diagnoses from clinical symptoms, serum thyroxine, TRAb, thyroid ultrasound and orbital computed tomography. The TCR beta CDR3 regions underwent amplification from RNA transcripts. First-round RT-PCR relied on HTBI primers, and a second-round multiplex PCR came next. TCRdb recomputed calls from the multiplex PCR reads with MiXCR, one row per CDR3 protein. This sample yields more than 300,000 distinct CDR3 sequences, of which over 15% are seen a single time; about 7% belongs to the top ten. The germline V gene encodes CDR1 SGHRS and CDR2 YFSETQ. Deletions cut 4 bases from V and 8 bases from J, with 15 bases between. The CDR3 extends over 13 amino acids. This clonotype was recorded at least ten times. Its target is unknown.

This clonotype was sampled from a woman aged 18-30 years with stable Graves' hyperthyroidism. The specimen was peripheral blood. The J gene is TRBJ1-2, the V gene TRBV5-1, with unresolved D. The CDR3 loop is CASSPEEVEGYTF. In DNA, the CDR3 is TGCGCCAGCAGCCCCGAAGAGGTCGAAGGCTACACCTTC.